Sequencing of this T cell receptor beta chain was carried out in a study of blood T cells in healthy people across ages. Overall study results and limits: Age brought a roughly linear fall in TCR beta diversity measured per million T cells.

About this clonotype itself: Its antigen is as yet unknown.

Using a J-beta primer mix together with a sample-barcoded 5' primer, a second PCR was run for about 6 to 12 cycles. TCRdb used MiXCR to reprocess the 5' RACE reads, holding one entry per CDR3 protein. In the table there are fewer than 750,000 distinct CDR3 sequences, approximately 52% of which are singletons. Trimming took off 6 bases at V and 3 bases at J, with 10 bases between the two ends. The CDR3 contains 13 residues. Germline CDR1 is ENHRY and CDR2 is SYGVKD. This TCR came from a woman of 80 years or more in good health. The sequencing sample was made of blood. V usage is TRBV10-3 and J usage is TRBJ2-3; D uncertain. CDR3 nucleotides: TGTGCCATCAGACCCGACTCAACAGATACGCAGTATTTT. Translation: CAIRPDSTDTQYF.